This T cell receptor (beta chain) was sequenced during a study of blood T cell repertoires in COVID-19. On the study more broadly: From the United States, Italy and Spain came samples of acute and convalescent COVID-19. T cells, B-cell-depleted T cells, or PBMCs provided the cDNA or gDNA that served as material.

V lost 8 bases to trimming and J lost 5 bases; unmatched junction nucleotides: 1. Germline V CDR1 and CDR2: LNHDA, SQIVND (reference sequence). The CDR3 has 12 residues. Authors' analysis steps: For nucleated cells, counts were estimated from reference gene primer amplification. Some clones are missing from TCRdb's copy, which holds only in-frame ones; the method was immunoSEQ multiplex PCR. V and J calls and clone size are as listed in that table; D and trimming were resolved from the DNA. The table records 110,000 or so clones, roughly 80% of them present only once. V gene TRBV19 combines with J gene TRBJ1-4, with TRBD1 identical over 8 bases. What was sequenced was peripheral blood. This clonotype was sampled from a woman older than 75 with acute or convalescent COVID-19. The CDR3 loop reads CASGQGNEKLFF. The CDR3 DNA is TGTGCCAGTGGACAGGGAAATGAAAAACTGTTTTTT.